The next 27 T cell receptor beta chains were all read from a single sample in a study of CD8 T cells in Susac syndrome. When the RNA was reverse transcribed, random hexamers were used with an input of about 0.45 to 1 ug. From the immunoSEQ multiplex PCR reads, TCRdb called clonotypes with MiXCR, one entry per CDR3 protein. The table shows 250,000 to 350,000 distinct CDR3 sequences, with about 88% occurring only once. What was sequenced was CD8+ T cells from PBMCs. The receptors shown here come from a human donor with multiple sclerosis.

The CDR3 sequence: CASSETLAGGGHEQFF. The CDR3 coding sequence is TGTGCCAGCAGCGAAACGCTAGCGGGAGGCGGGCATGAGCAGTTCTTC. V usage is TRBV9 and J usage is TRBJ2-1; 11 bases are a match to TRBD2. CDR3 length: 16 residues. From germline, CDR1 is SGDLS and CDR2 YYNGEE. V was clipped by 3 bases and J by 8 bases; unmatched bases: 10.

In this sample, this clonotype turned up once. The CDR3 is CASSTTAGLYTGELFF. In DNA form, the CDR3 reads TGTGCCAGTAGTACTACTGCGGGACTGTACACCGGGGAGCTGTTTTTT. The gene calls are TRBV19 and TRBJ2-2; D is perhaps TRBD2 (6 bases). Germline CDR1 LNHDA, CDR2 SQIVND (reference sequence). CDR3 size: 16 residues. V was shortened by 4 bases and J by 3 bases, with 15 bases between the two germline ends.

V is TRBV10-3 and J is TRBJ2-1; D unclear. The CDR3 sequence is 16 residues long. Trimming pared 4 bases from V and 1 base from J, leaving 14 bases between. Germline lookup yields CDR1 ENHRY and CDR2 SYGVKD. The CDR3 region has the DNA TGTGCCATCAGTGGAATCGGATTAGCTTCCTACAATGAGCAGTTCTTC. Amino acids: CAISGIGLASYNEQFF.

The count of this clonotype is one. The chain joins TRBV10-3 to TRBJ2-7; D might be TRBD1 or TRBD2, each matching 6 bases. Germline V lookup: CDR1 ENHRY, CDR2 SYGVKD. The length of the CDR3 is 12 residues. V dropped 8 bases and J dropped 5 bases, with 13 bases sitting between them. The CDR3 region has the DNA TGTGCCATCGACGGGGGCAGACACGAGCAGTACTTC. It translates to CAIDGGRHEQYF.

The rearrangement uses TRBV18 and TRBJ2-3; D uncertain. Between the trimmed V and J ends, which lost 2 bases and 2 bases, there was a span of 11 bases. The CDR3 runs 15 residues. Germline loops: CDR1 KGHSH, CDR2 LQKENI. CDR3 protein: CASSPFDQPTDTQYF. The DNA of the CDR3 is TGTGCCAGCTCACCATTCGACCAGCCCACAGATACGCAGTATTTT.

The V gene is TRBV7-9, the J gene TRBJ1-4; 12 bases are a match to TRBD1. Germline V gene data show CDR1 as SEHNR and CDR2 as FQNEAQ (reference sequence). V gave up 4 bases and J gave up 8 bases; unmatched junction bases: 8. There are 16 residues in the CDR3. This CDR3 reads CASSSPPGQGAEKLFF. CDR3 sequence (DNA): TGTGCCAGCAGCTCCCCGCCGGGACAGGGGGCGGAAAAACTGTTTTTT.

The DNA of the CDR3 is TGTGCCAAGAGGACAGGGGAGAACACCGGGGAGCTGTTTTTT. Translated: CAKRTGENTGELFF. V is TRBV2 and J is TRBJ2-2; 9 bases match TRBD1. The CDR3 extends over 14 amino acids. V trimming: 10 bases; J trimming: 1 base; junction bases outside the gene matches: 4. Germline assignment: CDR1 SNHLY and CDR2 FYNNEI.

The gene calls are TRBV3-1 and TRBJ2-6, with D possibly matching TRBD2 (6 bases). V lost 0 bases to trimming and J lost 3 bases, with 18 bases between them. The CDR3 runs 19 residues. CDR1 and CDR2 (germline): LGHDT, YNNKEL (reference sequence). CDR3 sequence reads: CASSQDLGREEGGANVLTF. The CDR3 nucleotides are TGTGCCAGCAGCCAAGATCTTGGCAGGGAGGAAGGTGGGGCCAACGTCCTGACTTTC.

With respect to this clonotype: The germline gene is not matched at one end of the junction; a read error may be the cause. The rearrangement links TRBV7-7 to TRBJ2-1; 16 bases fit TRBD2. The V gene's germline CDR1 is SSHAT and CDR2 FNYEAQ (reference sequence). There are 15 residues in the CDR3. In DNA form, the CDR3 reads TGTGCTAGCAGCGCTGGGACTAGCGGGAGGGATGAGCAGTTCTTC. Amino acids: CASSAGTSGRDEQFF.

This clonotype showed up just once. The genes are TRBV27 and TRBJ2-5; D uncertain. The CDR3 loop spans 16 amino acids. Trimming took 0 bases from V and 4 from J, leaving 15 bases between them. Germline CDR1 reads MNHEY; CDR2 reads SMNVEV (reference sequence). In DNA form, the CDR3 reads TGTGCCAGCAGTTTATCCCCCGGGTTTCGAGGAGAGACCCAGTACTTC. Its protein product is CASSLSPGFRGETQYF.

This chain uses TRBV10-3 with TRBJ2-1; 7 nucleotides line up with TRBD2. This CDR3 is built from 15 residues. Germline CDR1 is ENHRY and CDR2 is SYGVKD. With V trimmed by 3 bases and J by 7 bases, 9 bases remained unmatched. CDR3 sequence: CAISDRDYLYNEQFF. The CDR3 nucleotides are TGTGCCATCAGTGATAGGGACTACCTTTATAATGAGCAGTTCTTC.

The rearrangement uses TRBV21-1 and TRBJ1-1. TRBV21-1 is a listed pseudogene. The CDR3 runs to 12 residues. For the CDR3, the DNA is TGTGCCAGCAGCACCTGCTCAAATGAAGCTTTCTTT. This translates into CASSTCSNEAFF.

The chain has TRBV3-1 and TRBJ2-7; D remains ambiguous. This CDR3 region has 13 residues. Germline V CDR1 and CDR2: LGHDT, YNNKEL (reference sequence). Trimming left V 7 bases short and J 2 bases short, with 12 bases between. Written as DNA, the CDR3 is TGTGCCAGCATGGGTGGGATTCCCTACGAGCAGTACTTC. Residues: CASMGGIPYEQYF.

The J gene is TRBJ2-7, the V gene TRBV27; D is perhaps TRBD2 (6 bases). The CDR3 consists of 14 residues. Germline loops: CDR1 MNHEY, CDR2 SMNVEV (reference sequence). Deletions cut 3 bases from V and 6 bases from J, with 15 bases between. CDR3 coding DNA: TGTGCCAGCAGTTTGGACAAGGGAGGACTCGAGCAGTACTTC. Encoded protein: CASSLDKGGLEQYF.

The V gene is TRBV3-1, the J gene TRBJ2-3, with D perhaps matching TRBD2 (6 bases). Germline-derived CDR1 and CDR2 are LGHDT and YNNKEL (reference sequence). This CDR3 region has 16 residues. Trimming removed 4 bases from V and 2 bases from J, with 16 bases in between. CDR3 coding DNA: TGTGCCAGCAGCCCCCTGCGGGGCGCGATCACAGATACGCAGTATTTT. Translation: CASSPLRGAITDTQYF.

Worth noting for this clonotype: Germline is not matched at one junction end, which may reflect a read error. The V gene is TRBV6-1, the J gene TRBJ2-5; the D gene is possibly TRBD2 (5 bases). The CDR3 sequence is 15 residues long. The V gene's germline CDR1 is MNHNS and CDR2 SASEGT. In nucleotides, the CDR3 is TGTGCCAGCAGTTCAGCACGTATGGGAGAAGAGGCCCAGTACTTC. Its translation: CASSSARMGEEAQYF.

V gene TRBV27 combines with J gene TRBJ1-5; 9 bases fit TRBD1. The CDR3 contains 16 residues. V lost 11 bases, J lost 6 bases, and 17 bases stayed unmatched. Looked up from germline, CDR1 is MNHEY and CDR2 is SMNVEV (reference sequence). This CDR3 is CASSGGPGQGTQPQHF. CDR3 DNA: TGTGCCTCGTCTGGGGGCCCGGGACAGGGTACTCAGCCCCAGCATTTT.

The chain couples TRBV11-1 to TRBJ1-5, with 8 bases lining up with TRBD1. Germline V gene data show CDR1 as SGHAT and CDR2 as FQDESV (reference sequence). The junction had 15 bases not matched to a gene; V was cut back by 0 bases and J by 2 bases. CDR3 length: 20 residues. CDR3 nucleotide sequence: TGTGCCAGCAGCTTAGCGCGCGGGACAGGTGGTTTCGGGGGCAATCAGCCCCAGCATTTT. This codes for CASSLARGTGGFGGNQPQHF.

A few counts support this clonotype. The chain is built from TRBV3-1 and TRBJ2-7; no clear D gene. Germline CDR1 and CDR2: LGHDT and YNNKEL (reference sequence). V lost 1 base and J lost 1, with 8 bases in between. The CDR3 totals 14 residues. CDR3 in amino acids: CASSQVFPSYEQYF. In nucleotides, the CDR3 is TGTGCCAGCAGCCAAGTGTTCCCATCCTACGAGCAGTACTTC.

The chain has TRBV5-4 and TRBJ2-7; D may be TRBD1 or TRBD2 (5 bases each). Germline V gene data show CDR1 as SGHNT and CDR2 as YYREEE (reference sequence). CDR3 length: 14 amino acids. Trimming removed 4 bases at V and 2 bases at J, with 13 bases between. CDR3 nucleotides: TGTGCCAGCAGCGAGAGGGACGGAGCCTACGAGCAGTACTTC. Translation gives CASSERDGAYEQYF.

This clonotype was recorded a few times. The gene calls are TRBV7-9 and TRBJ2-1; a possible D gene is TRBD1 (6 bases). CDR1 SEHNR and CDR2 FQNEAQ come from the germline V gene (reference sequence). The CDR3 runs to 15 residues. The V gene lost 5 bases and the J gene lost 0 bases, with 11 bases spanning the gap. In DNA form, the CDR3 reads TGTGCCAGCAGCCGACAGGCTCGCTCCTACAATGAGCAGTTCTTC. Translating it yields CASSRQARSYNEQFF.

This clonotype was found a few times. The chain uses TRBV20-1 and TRBJ2-1; D unclear. Germline loops: CDR1 DFQATT, CDR2 SNEGSKA (reference sequence). Trimming removed 1 base at V and 4 bases at J, with 8 bases between. The CDR3 is 13 residues long. The CDR3 loop reads CSARVGSYNEQFF. The CDR3 DNA is TGCAGTGCTAGAGTGGGTTCATACAATGAGCAGTTCTTC.

The rearrangement joins TRBV28 to TRBJ2-2; TRBD2 agrees at 8 bases. CDR3 size: 18 residues. Germline loops: CDR1 MDHEN, CDR2 SYDVKM. Trimming took 0 bases from V and 2 from J; bases not matched to a gene: 8. CDR3 DNA: TGTGCCAGCAGTTTATGGTGGGAGCGGGAGCTCAACACCGGGGAGCTGTTTTTT. Its protein product is CASSLWWERELNTGELFF.

The chain combines TRBV30 with TRBJ1-2; D is undetermined. V was trimmed by 2 bases and J by 7 bases, leaving 11 bases between them. Per the germline V gene, CDR1 is GTSNPN and CDR2 is SVGIG (reference sequence). The CDR3 sequence is 12 residues long. In DNA form, the CDR3 reads TGTGCCTGGAGTACCCGACCCACTGGCTACACCTTC. Encoded protein: CAWSTRPTGYTF.

This clonotype was observed once. The chain employs TRBV28 and TRBJ2-7; 13 bases align to TRBD2. This CDR3 has 15 residues. The junction had 3 bases not matched to a gene; V was cut back by 3 bases and J by 4 bases. Germline CDR1 is MDHEN and CDR2 is SYDVKM. In nucleotides, the CDR3 is TGTGCCAGCAGTTTTCTGACTAGCGGGAGGTACGAGCAGTACTTC. This codes for CASSFLTSGRYEQYF.

This clonotype was seen once. This sequence joins TRBV28 and TRBJ2-1; 11 nucleotides match TRBD2. Germline V gene data show CDR1 as MDHEN and CDR2 as SYDVKM. The CDR3 covers 15 residues. The trim removed 7 bases at V and 6 bases at J, leaving 8 bases unmatched. CDR3 in amino acids: CASTYSGRVANEQFF. The CDR3 region has the DNA TGTGCCAGCACCTATAGCGGGAGGGTTGCCAATGAGCAGTTCTTC.

The J gene is TRBJ2-1, the V gene TRBV30; tentative D call: TRBD2 (5 bases). The CDR3 length is 16 residues. The germline V and J ends were trimmed by 2 bases and 0 bases, with 14 bases remaining between them. The germline V gene encodes CDR1 GTSNPN and CDR2 SVGIG (reference sequence). CDR3 sequence: CAWSLDLASSYNEQFF. CDR3 DNA sequence: TGTGCCTGGAGTCTGGACTTAGCAAGCTCCTACAATGAGCAGTTCTTC.